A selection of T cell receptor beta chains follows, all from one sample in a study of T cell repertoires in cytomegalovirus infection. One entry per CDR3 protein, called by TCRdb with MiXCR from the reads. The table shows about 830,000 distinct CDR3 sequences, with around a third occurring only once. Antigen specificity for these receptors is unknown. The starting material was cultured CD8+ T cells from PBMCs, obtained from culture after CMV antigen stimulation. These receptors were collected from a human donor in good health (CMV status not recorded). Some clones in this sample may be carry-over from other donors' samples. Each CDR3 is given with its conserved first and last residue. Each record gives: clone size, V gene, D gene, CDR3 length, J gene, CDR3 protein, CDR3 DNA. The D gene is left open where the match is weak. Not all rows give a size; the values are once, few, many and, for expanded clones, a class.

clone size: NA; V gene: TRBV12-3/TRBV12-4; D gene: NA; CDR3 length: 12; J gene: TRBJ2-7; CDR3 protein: CASSMGRYEQYF; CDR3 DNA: TGTGCCAGCAGTATGGGCCGTTACGAGCAGTACTTC
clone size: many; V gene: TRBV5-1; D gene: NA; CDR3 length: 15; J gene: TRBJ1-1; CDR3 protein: CASSLHRFRNTEAFF; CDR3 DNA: TGCGCCAGCAGCTTACATCGATTCAGGAACACTGAAGCTTTCTTT
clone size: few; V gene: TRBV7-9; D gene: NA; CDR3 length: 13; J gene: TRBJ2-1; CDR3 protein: CASSLVDRDEQFF; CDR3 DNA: TGTGCCAGCAGCTTAGTCGATCGGGATGAGCAGTTCTTC
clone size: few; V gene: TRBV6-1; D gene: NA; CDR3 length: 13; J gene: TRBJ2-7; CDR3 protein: CASSVDGAYEQYF; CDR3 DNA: TGTGCCAGCAGTGTAGACGGAGCCTACGAGCAGTACTTC
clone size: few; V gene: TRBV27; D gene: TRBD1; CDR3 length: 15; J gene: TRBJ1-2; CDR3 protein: CASLSRQGANYGYTF; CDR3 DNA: TGTGCCAGCCTCTCGCGACAGGGGGCTAACTATGGCTACACCTTC
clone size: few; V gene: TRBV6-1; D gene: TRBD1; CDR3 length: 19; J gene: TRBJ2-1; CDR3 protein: CASTKVGGRTGNLYNEQFF; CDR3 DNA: TGTGCCAGCACCAAAGTAGGGGGCCGGACAGGGAATTTATACAATGAGCAGTTCTTC
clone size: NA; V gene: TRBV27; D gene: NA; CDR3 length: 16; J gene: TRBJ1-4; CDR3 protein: CASSPAPLGFGEKLFF; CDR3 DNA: TGTGCCAGCAGTCCAGCCCCGCTTGGATTTGGAGAAAAACTGTTTTTT
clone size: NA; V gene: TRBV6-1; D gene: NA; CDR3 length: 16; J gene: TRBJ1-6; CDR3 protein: CASSGWGSSYNSPLHF; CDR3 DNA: TGTGCCAGCAGTGGTTGGGGAAGCTCCTATAATTCACCCCTCCACTTT
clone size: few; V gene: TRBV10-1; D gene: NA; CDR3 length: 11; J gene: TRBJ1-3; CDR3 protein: CASRDRDHIYF; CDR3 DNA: TGCGCCAGCAGGGATCGGGATCACATATATTTT
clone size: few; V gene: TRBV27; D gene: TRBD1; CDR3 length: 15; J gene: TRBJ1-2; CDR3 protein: CASSFSRTGAEGYTF; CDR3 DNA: TGTGCCAGCAGTTTCTCAAGGACAGGGGCCGAAGGCTACACCTTC
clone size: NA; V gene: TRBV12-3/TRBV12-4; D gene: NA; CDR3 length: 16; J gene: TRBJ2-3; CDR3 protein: CASSLNGWEQIDMQYF; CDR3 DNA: TGTGCCAGCAGTTTAAATGGGTGGGAACAGATAGATATGCAGTATTTT
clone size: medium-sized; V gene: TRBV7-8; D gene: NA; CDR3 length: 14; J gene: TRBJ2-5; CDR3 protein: CASSLGVAGETQYF; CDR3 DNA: TGTGCCAGCAGCTTAGGAGTGGCCGGGGAGACCCAGTACTTC
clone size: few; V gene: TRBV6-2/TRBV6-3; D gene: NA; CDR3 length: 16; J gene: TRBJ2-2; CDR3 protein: CASSPTDRPGGGELFF; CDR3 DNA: TGTGCCAGCAGCCCTACAGACAGGCCCGGGGGCGGGGAGCTGTTTTTT
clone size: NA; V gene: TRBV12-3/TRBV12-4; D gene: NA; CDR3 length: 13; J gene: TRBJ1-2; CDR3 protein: CASSLRADRGYTF; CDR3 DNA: TGTGCCAGCAGCCTTCGGGCAGATCGAGGCTACACCTTC
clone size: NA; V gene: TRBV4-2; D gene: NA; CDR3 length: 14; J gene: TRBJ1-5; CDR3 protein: CASSQDSPNQPQHF; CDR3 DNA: TGTGCCAGCAGCCAAGATAGTCCTAATCAGCCCCAGCATTTT
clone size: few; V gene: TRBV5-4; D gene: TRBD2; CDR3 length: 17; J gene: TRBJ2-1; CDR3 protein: CASSLANSLAGGLRQFF; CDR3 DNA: TGTGCCAGCAGCTTGGCCAATTCCCTAGCGGGGGGGTTAAGGCAGTTCTTC
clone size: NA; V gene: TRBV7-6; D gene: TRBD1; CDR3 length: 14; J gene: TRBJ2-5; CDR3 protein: CASSPRDRRETQYF; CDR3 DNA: TGTGCCAGCAGCCCCCGGGACAGGAGAGAGACCCAGTACTTC
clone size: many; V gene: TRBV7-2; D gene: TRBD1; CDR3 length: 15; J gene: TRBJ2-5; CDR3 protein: CASSSGTGIGETQYF; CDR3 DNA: TGTGCCAGCAGCTCCGGGACAGGGATTGGAGAGACCCAGTACTTC
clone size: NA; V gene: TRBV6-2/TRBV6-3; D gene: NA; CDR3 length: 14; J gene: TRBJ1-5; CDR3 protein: CAADLGPLHQPQHF; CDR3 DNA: TGTGCCGCGGACTTGGGACCGCTTCATCAGCCCCAGCATTTT
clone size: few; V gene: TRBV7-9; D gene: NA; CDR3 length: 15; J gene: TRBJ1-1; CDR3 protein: CASSPPFVGNTEAFF; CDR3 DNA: TGTGCCAGCAGCCCTCCCTTTGTCGGGAACACTGAAGCTTTCTTT
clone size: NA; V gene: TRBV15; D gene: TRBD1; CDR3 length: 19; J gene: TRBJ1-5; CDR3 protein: CATSREPGQTDYSNQPQHF; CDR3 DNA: TGTGCCACCAGCAGAGAACCGGGACAGACCGACTATAGCAATCAGCCCCAGCATTTT
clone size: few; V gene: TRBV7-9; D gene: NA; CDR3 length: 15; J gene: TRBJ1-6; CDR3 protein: CASSLVQGQNSPLHF; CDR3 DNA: TGTGCCAGCAGCTTAGTACAGGGACAAAATTCACCCCTCCACTTT
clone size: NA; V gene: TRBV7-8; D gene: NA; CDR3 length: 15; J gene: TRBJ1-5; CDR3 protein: CASSLSNRPNQPQHF; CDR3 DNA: TGTGCCAGCAGCTTATCCAACAGGCCCAATCAGCCCCAGCATTTT
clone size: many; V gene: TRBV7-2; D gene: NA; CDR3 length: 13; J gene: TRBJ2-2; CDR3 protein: CASSHPLPGELFF; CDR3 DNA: TGTGCCAGCAGCCACCCCTTGCCCGGGGAGCTGTTTTTT
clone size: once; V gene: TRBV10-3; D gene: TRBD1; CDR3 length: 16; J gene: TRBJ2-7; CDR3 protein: CAISVKRGGDSYEQYF; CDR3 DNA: TGTGCCATCAGTGTAAAAAGAGGGGGCGACTCCTACGAGCAGTACTTC
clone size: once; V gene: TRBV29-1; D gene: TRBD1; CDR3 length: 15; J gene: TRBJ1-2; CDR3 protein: CSVTTWDRENYGYTF; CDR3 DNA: TGCAGCGTCACCACTTGGGACAGGGAAAACTATGGCTACACCTTC
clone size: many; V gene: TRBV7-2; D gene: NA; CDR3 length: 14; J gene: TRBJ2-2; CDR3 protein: CASSFSRGAGELFF; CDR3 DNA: TGTGCCAGCAGCTTTTCCCGAGGGGCCGGGGAGCTGTTTTTT
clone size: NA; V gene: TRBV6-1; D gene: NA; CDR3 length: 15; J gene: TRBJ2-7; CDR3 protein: CASSEITGFTYEQYF; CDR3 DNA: TGTGCCAGCAGTGAAATAACAGGTTTCACCTACGAGCAGTACTTC
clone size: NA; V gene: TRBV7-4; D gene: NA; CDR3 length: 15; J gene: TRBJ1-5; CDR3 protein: CASSGEGQGGQPQHF; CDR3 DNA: TGTGCCAGCAGCGGTGAGGGGCAGGGTGGGCAGCCCCAGCATTTT
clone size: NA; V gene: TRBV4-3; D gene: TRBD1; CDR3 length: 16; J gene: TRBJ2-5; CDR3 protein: CASSQDYRGLSGTQYF; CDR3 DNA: TGCGCCAGCAGCCAAGACTACAGGGGGCTTTCGGGGACCCAGTACTTC
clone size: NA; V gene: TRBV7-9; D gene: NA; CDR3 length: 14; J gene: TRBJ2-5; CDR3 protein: CASSPEERGETQYF; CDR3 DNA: TGTGCCAGCAGCCCCGAAGAAAGGGGTGAGACCCAGTACTTC
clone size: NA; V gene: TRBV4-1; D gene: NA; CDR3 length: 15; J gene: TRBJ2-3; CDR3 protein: CASSQGPRGTDTQYF; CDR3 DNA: TGCGCCAGCAGCCAAGGACCACGGGGCACAGATACGCAGTATTTT